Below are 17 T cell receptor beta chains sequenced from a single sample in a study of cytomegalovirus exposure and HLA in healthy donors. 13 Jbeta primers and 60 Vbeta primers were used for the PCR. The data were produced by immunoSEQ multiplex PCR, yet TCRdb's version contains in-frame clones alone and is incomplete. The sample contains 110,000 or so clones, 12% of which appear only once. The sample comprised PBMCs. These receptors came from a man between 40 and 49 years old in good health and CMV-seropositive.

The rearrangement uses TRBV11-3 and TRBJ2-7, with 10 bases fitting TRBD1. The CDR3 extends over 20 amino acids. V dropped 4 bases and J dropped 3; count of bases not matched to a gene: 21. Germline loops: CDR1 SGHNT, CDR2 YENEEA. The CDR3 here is CASSSAFRGQGLARNYEQYF. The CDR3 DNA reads TGTGCCAGCAGCTCCGCATTTCGGGGACAGGGGTTAGCCCGAAACTACGAGCAGTACTTC.

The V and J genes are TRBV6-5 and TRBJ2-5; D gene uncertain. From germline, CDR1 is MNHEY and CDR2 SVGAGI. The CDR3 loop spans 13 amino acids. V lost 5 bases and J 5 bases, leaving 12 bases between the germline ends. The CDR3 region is CASSLYLSETQYF. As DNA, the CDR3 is TGTGCCAGCAGTCTGTATCTAAGTGAGACCCAGTACTTC.

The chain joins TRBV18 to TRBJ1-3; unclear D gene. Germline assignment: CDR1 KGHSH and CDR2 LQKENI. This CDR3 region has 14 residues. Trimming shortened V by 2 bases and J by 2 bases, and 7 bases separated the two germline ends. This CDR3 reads CASSPDSAGNTIYF. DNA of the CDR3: TGTGCCAGCTCACCAGATAGTGCTGGAAACACCATATATTTT.

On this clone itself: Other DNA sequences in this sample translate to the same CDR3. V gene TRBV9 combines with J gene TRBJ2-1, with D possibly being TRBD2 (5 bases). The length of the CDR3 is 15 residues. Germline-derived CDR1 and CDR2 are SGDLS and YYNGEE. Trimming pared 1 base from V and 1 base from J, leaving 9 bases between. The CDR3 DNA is TGTGCCAGCAGCGTAACGAGCGGTTCCTACAATGAGCAGTTCTTC. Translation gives CASSVTSGSYNEQFF. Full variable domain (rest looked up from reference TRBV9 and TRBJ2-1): DSGVTQTPKHLITATGQRVTLRCSPRSGDLSVYWYQQSLDQGLQFLIQYYNGEERAKGNILERFSAQQFPDLHSELNLSSLELGDSALYFCASSVTSGSYNEQFFGPGTRLTVL.

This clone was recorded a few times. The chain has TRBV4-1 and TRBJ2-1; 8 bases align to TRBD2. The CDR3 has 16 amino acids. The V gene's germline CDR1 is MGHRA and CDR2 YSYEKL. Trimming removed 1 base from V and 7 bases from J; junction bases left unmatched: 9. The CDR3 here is CASSQGWLAGWNEQFF. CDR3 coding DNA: TGCGCCAGCAGCCAAGGGTGGCTAGCGGGTTGGAATGAGCAGTTCTTC.

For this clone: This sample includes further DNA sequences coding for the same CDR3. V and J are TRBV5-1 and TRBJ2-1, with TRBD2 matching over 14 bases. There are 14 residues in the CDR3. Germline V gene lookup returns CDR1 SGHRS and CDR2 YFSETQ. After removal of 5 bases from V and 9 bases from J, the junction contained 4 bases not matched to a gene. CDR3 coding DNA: TGCGCCAGCAGTCTCGGACTAGCGGGAGGTGAGCAGTTCTTC. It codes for CASSLGLAGGEQFF.

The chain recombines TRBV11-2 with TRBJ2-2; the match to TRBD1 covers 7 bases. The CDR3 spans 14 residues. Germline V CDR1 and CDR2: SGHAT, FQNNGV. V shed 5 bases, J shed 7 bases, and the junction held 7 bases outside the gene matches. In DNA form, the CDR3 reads TGTGCCAGCAGCCCTACTGGACAGGACGGGGAGCTGTTTTTT. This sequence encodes CASSPTGQDGELFF. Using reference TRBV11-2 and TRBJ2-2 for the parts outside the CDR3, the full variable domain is EAGVAQSPRYKIIEKRQSVAFWCNPISGHATLYWYQQILGQGPKLLIQFQNNGVVDDSQLPKDRFSAERLKGVDSTLKIQPAKLEDSAVYLCASSPTGQDGELFFGEGSRLTVL.

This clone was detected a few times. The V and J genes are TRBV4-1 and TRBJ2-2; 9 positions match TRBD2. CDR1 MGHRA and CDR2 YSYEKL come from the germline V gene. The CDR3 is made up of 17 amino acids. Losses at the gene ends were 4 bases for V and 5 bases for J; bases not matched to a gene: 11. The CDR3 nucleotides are TGCGCCAGCAGCCTCTGGGGTAGCGGGAGAGGGACCGGGGAGCTGTTTTTT. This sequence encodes CASSLWGSGRGTGELFF.

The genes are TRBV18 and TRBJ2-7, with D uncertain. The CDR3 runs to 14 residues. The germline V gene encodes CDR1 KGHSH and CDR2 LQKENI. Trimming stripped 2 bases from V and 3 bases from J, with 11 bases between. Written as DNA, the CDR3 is TGTGCCAGCTCACCAGCCCGACTGAACTACGAGCAGTACTTC. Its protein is CASSPARLNYEQYF. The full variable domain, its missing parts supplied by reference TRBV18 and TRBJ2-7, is NAGVMQNPRHLVRRRGQEARLRCSPMKGHSHVYWYRQLPEEGLKFMVYLQKENIIDESGMPKERFSAEFPKEGPSILRIQQVVRGDSAAYFCASSPARLNYEQYFGPGTRLTVT.

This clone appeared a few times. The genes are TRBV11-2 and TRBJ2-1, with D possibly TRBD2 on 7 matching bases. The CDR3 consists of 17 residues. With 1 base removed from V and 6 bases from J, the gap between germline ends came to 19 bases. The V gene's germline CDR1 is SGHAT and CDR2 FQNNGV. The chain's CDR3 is CASSLGRVRGGRNEQFF. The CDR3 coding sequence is TGTGCCAGCAGCTTAGGAAGGGTAAGGGGGGGACGCAATGAGCAGTTCTTC. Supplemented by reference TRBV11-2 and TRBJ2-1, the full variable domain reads EAGVAQSPRYKIIEKRQSVAFWCNPISGHATLYWYQQILGQGPKLLIQFQNNGVVDDSQLPKDRFSAERLKGVDSTLKIQPAKLEDSAVYLCASSLGRVRGGRNEQFFGPGTRLTVL.

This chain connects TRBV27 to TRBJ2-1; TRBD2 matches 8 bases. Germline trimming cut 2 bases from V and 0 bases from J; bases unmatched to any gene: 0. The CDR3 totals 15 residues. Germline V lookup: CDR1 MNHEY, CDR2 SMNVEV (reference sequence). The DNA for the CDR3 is TGTGCCAGCAGTTTAAGCGGGAGCTCCTACAATGAGCAGTTCTTC. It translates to CASSLSGSSYNEQFF.

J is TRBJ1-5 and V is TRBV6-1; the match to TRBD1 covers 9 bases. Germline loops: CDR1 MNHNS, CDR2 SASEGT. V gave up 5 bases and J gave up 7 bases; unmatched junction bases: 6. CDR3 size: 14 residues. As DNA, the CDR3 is TGTGCCAGCAGTTGGGACAGGGTGAGGCAGCCCCAGCATTTT. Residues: CASSWDRVRQPQHF.

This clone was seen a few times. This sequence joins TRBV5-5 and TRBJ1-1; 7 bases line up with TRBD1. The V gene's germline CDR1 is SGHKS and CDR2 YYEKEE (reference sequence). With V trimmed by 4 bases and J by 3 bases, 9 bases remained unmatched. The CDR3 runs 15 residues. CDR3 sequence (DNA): TGTGCCAGCAGCCCCAGACCAGGGGGAGACACTGAAGCTTTCTTT. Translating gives CASSPRPGGDTEAFF.

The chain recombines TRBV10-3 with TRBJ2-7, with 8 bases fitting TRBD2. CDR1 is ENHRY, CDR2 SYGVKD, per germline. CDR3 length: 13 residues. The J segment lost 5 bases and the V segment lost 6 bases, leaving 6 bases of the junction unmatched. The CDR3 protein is CAIRTAGANEQYF. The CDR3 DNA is TGTGCCATCAGAACAGCGGGAGCTAACGAGCAGTACTTC.

The CDR3 reads CASESNYEQYF. For the CDR3, the DNA is TGTGCCAGCGAGTCAAACTACGAGCAGTACTTC. The rearrangement joins TRBV6-6 to TRBJ2-7; D unresolved. This CDR3 is 11 amino acids long. Germline V gene sequence: CDR1 MNHNY, CDR2 SVGAGI (reference sequence). V lost 8 bases and J 3 bases, leaving 8 bases between the germline ends.

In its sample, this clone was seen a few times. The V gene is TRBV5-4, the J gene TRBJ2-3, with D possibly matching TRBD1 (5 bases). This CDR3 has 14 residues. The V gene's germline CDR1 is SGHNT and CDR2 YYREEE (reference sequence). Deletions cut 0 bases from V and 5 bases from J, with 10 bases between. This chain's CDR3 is CASSLDPGKDTQYF. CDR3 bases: TGTGCCAGCAGCTTGGACCCAGGGAAAGATACGCAGTATTTT.

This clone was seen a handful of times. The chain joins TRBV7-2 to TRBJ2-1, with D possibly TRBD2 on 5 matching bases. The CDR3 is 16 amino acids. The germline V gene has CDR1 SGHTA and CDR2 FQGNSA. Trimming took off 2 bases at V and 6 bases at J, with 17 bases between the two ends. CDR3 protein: CASSLTRVASPNEQFF. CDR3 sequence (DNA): TGTGCCAGCAGCTTAACCCGGGTAGCTAGCCCCAATGAGCAGTTCTTC.